These 18 T cell receptor beta chains were sequenced from one sample in a study of OX40 agonist ivuxolimab in advanced cancers. The library was prepared using the immunoSEQ multiplex PCR assay. Imported from immuneACCESS, the table was reduced by TCRdb to in-frame sequences with V and J called. These copies leave out some clones; in studies compared against another copy, an unresolved V gene accounts for under half, and the cause of the remainder is not known. This sample comprises about 110,000 clones, under 95% of them detected only once. The ten most abundant clones make up over 0.6% of the sample. The material was CD4+ or CD8+ T cells sorted from blood, obtained in a trial of the OX40 agonist ivuxolimab. The receptors shown here come from an adult with an advanced solid tumor such as melanoma, head and neck, liver or kidney cancer.

The chain couples TRBV5-1 to TRBJ2-5; 8 bases are shared with TRBD1. Per the germline V gene, CDR1 is SGHRS and CDR2 is YFSETQ. The junction had 4 bases not matched to a gene; V was cut back by 4 bases and J by 5 bases. This CDR3 comprises 13 residues. CDR3 sequence: CASSLDRVETQYF. The CDR3 DNA sequence: TGCGCCAGCAGCCTGGACAGGGTTGAGACCCAGTACTTC. Based on the CDR3 plus reference TRBV5-1 and TRBJ2-5, the full variable domain is KAGVTQTPRYLIKTRGQQVTLSCSPISGHRSVSWYQQTPGQGLQFLFEYFSETQRNKGNFPGRFSGRQFSNSRSEMNVSTLELGDSALYLCASSLDRVETQYFGPGTRLLVL.

The chain couples TRBV27 to TRBJ2-7; TRBD2 matches 11 bases. CDR3 size: 20 residues. Germline V gives CDR1 MNHEY, CDR2 SMNVEV (reference sequence). Germline trimming cut 7 bases from V and 3 bases from J; bases unmatched to any gene: 23. The CDR3 DNA follows: TGTGCCAGCAAAAAGCTTAGCGGTAGCGGGAGGGCTGTATCCCGCTACGAGCAGTACTTC. It codes for CASKKLSGSGRAVSRYEQYF.

The rearrangement links TRBV5-1 to TRBJ2-3; TRBD1 matches at 7 bases. The CDR3 is 15 amino acids. Per the germline V gene, CDR1 is SGHRS and CDR2 is YFSETQ. V lost 2 bases to trimming and J lost 3 bases; unmatched junction nucleotides: 6. The CDR3 DNA follows: TGCGCCAGCAGCTTACGACAGGGTGGAACAGATACGCAGTATTTT. Its protein product is CASSLRQGGTDTQYF.

This clone has just a few counts. The chain combines TRBV2 with TRBJ1-2; 7 positions agree with TRBD1. Germline V CDR1 and CDR2: SNHLY, FYNNEI. The CDR3 runs to 16 residues. Germline trimming cut 6 bases from V and 4 bases from J; bases unmatched to any gene: 14. The CDR3 loop reads CASRPAGTGVGYGYTF. The CDR3, as DNA: TGTGCCAGCAGACCCGCGGGTACAGGGGTTGGCTATGGCTACACCTTC.

The chain couples TRBV30 to TRBJ1-4; tentatively, D is TRBD1 (6 bases). The CDR3 sequence is 13 residues long. Per germline, CDR1 GTSNPN and CDR2 SVGIG (reference sequence). Deletions cut 2 bases from V and 7 bases from J, with 11 bases between. CDR3 bases: TGTGCCTGGAGTAACAGGGAGGCTGAAAAACTGTTTTTT. Amino acids: CAWSNREAEKLFF.

This clone was counted a single time. This chain links TRBV7-2 with TRBJ2-5, with 10 bases that match TRBD2. Trimming took 2 bases from V and 9 from J; bases not matched to a gene: 9. This CDR3 contains 15 residues. Germline CDR1 reads SGHTA; CDR2 reads FQGNSA. The CDR3 DNA follows: TGTGCCAGCAGCTTAACTAGCGGGGACCAAACACCCCAGTACTTC. This encodes CASSLTSGDQTPQYF.

The chain employs TRBV5-1 and TRBJ1-2; D is unclear. CDR3 size: 13 residues. V lost 2 bases and J 2 bases, leaving 7 bases between the germline ends. CDR1 SGHRS and CDR2 YFSETQ come from the germline V gene. The DNA for the CDR3 is TGCGCCAGCAGCTTTACAGAAAACTATGGCTACACCTTC. This sequence encodes CASSFTENYGYTF.

The CDR3 here is CAWSDRGTSGSYEQYF. CDR3 in DNA: TGTGCCTGGAGTGACCGTGGGACTAGCGGGTCCTACGAGCAGTACTTC. This chain uses TRBV30 with TRBJ2-7; TRBD2 aligns across 12 bases. The V and J ends lost 1 base and 1 base, in that order; junction bases with no gene match: 5. CDR3 length: 16 residues. Germline loops: CDR1 GTSNPN, CDR2 SVGIG (reference sequence).

This clone was recorded only once. V gene TRBV9 combines with J gene TRBJ1-3, with TRBD1 identical over 9 bases. The trim removed 3 bases at V and 3 bases at J, leaving 4 bases unmatched. Looked up from germline, CDR1 is SGDLS and CDR2 is YYNGEE. CDR3 length: 15 residues. The CDR3 sequence: CASSAGQGFGNTIYF. The CDR3 coding sequence is TGTGCCAGCAGCGCAGGACAGGGGTTTGGAAACACCATATATTTT.

This clone appeared a single time. This chain links TRBV30 with TRBJ1-3, with D possibly matching TRBD1 (5 bases). Germline V gene sequence: CDR1 GTSNPN, CDR2 SVGIG (reference sequence). V was clipped by 4 bases and J by 4 bases, with 11 bases between them. CDR3 length equals 13 residues. In DNA form, the CDR3 reads TGTGCCTGGAATTCGGGGGAAGGAAACACCATATATTTT. This sequence encodes CAWNSGEGNTIYF.

The table lists this clone with a count of one. This chain joins TRBV29-1 and TRBJ1-3, with D hard to call. Germline CDR1 reads SQVTM; CDR2 reads ANQGSEA. Trimming took off 7 bases at V and 0 bases at J, with 7 bases between the two ends. The CDR3 has 12 amino acids. The CDR3 DNA sequence: TGCAGCGCGAGCATCTCTGGAAACACCATATATTTT. Protein: CSASISGNTIYF.

V usage is TRBV15 and J usage is TRBJ1-5; 7 bases agree with TRBD1. The CDR3 has 15 residues. Germline loops: CDR1 LNHNV, CDR2 YYDKDF (reference sequence). J gave up 3 bases and V 0 bases, and 2 bases lay outside the gene matches. For the CDR3, the DNA is TGTGCCACCAGCAGAGAAGACAGGGACAATCAGCCCCAGCATTTT. Amino acid sequence: CATSREDRDNQPQHF.

The gene calls are TRBV30 and TRBJ1-2, with 12 bases aligning to TRBD1. The germline CDR1 and CDR2 sequences are GTSNPN and SVGIG (reference sequence). This CDR3 has 17 residues. The V and J ends lost 3 bases and 5 bases, in that order; junction bases with no gene match: 13. CDR3 nucleotide sequence: TGTGCCTGGAGCGTAGACCGTGGGACAGGGGGCGGGTATGGCTACACCTTC. Translated: CAWSVDRGTGGGYGYTF.

This rearrangement joins TRBV5-6 to TRBJ2-5; the match to TRBD1 covers 7 bases. Germline values: CDR1 SGHDT, CDR2 YYEEEE. V trimming: 5 bases; J trimming: 3 bases; junction bases outside the gene matches: 10. The length of the CDR3 is 15 residues. CDR3 DNA sequence: TGTGCCAGCAGTTCGGTAGGGGGCCTAGAAGAGACCCAGTACTTC. It yields the protein CASSSVGGLEETQYF.

The DNA of the CDR3 is TGTGCCAGTCAGGGGGCAGGGGAGACCCAGTACTTC. Amino acid sequence: CASQGAGETQYF. The J gene is TRBJ2-5, the V gene TRBV19; TRBD1 matches at 8 bases. This CDR3 is 12 amino acids long. V lost 8 bases to trimming and J lost 5 bases; unmatched junction nucleotides: 4. Germline CDR1 reads LNHDA; CDR2 reads SQIVND (reference sequence).

This clone showed up just once. V gene TRBV30 combines with J gene TRBJ2-7; TRBD2 is a possible D gene (7 bases). This CDR3 has 16 residues. Germline V gene lookup returns CDR1 GTSNPN and CDR2 SVGIG (reference sequence). The V gene lost 3 bases and the J gene lost 4 bases, with 22 bases spanning the gap. CDR3 DNA: TGTGCCTGGAGCGTCAATTACAGGGACTACTTGTACGAGCAGTACTTC. This sequence encodes CAWSVNYRDYLYEQYF.

The rearrangement uses TRBV5-1 and TRBJ1-5; D unresolved. This CDR3 region has 16 residues. Trimming shortened V by 0 bases and J by 6 bases, and 16 bases separated the two germline ends. Germline V gives CDR1 SGHRS, CDR2 YFSETQ. CDR3 residues: CASSLEGWGSGQPQHF. The DNA for the CDR3 is TGCGCCAGCAGCTTGGAAGGTTGGGGATCGGGTCAGCCCCAGCATTTT.

CDR3 DNA: TGTGCCAGCAGTTACCAGGGACAGTCCTACGAGCAGTACTTC. It is translated as CASSYQGQSYEQYF. The genes are TRBV6-5 and TRBJ2-7; TRBD1 agrees at 7 bases. The V and J ends lost 2 bases and 1 base, in that order; junction bases with no gene match: 2. The V gene's germline CDR1 is MNHEY and CDR2 SVGAGI. The CDR3 is made up of 14 amino acids.